The entry that follows covers one T cell receptor beta chain sequence. Its antigen remains unknown. The entry originates in a study of cytomegalovirus exposure and HLA in healthy donors. Per germline, CDR1 ENHRY and CDR2 SYGVKD. This CDR3 comprises 14 residues. Losses at the gene ends were 10 bases for V and 1 base for J; bases not matched to a gene: 5. 60 Vbeta and 13 Jbeta primers were used in PCR. Here immunoSEQ multiplex PCR was the method, and the copy in TCRdb shows in-frame clones only, minus some. The sample has about 140,000 clones; roughly 81% are singletons. General study points: Earlier results showed most TCR beta V segments being productive about 90% or about 30% of the time.

V and J are TRBV10-3 and TRBJ1-1, with 11 bases fitting TRBD1. This clonotype was sampled from a female donor in good health and CMV-seronegative. Sequencing was done on a sample of PBMCs. CDR3 nucleotides: TGTGCCACTGGGACAGGGGGGCAGAACACTGAAGCTTTCTTT. Its protein product is CATGTGGQNTEAFF.